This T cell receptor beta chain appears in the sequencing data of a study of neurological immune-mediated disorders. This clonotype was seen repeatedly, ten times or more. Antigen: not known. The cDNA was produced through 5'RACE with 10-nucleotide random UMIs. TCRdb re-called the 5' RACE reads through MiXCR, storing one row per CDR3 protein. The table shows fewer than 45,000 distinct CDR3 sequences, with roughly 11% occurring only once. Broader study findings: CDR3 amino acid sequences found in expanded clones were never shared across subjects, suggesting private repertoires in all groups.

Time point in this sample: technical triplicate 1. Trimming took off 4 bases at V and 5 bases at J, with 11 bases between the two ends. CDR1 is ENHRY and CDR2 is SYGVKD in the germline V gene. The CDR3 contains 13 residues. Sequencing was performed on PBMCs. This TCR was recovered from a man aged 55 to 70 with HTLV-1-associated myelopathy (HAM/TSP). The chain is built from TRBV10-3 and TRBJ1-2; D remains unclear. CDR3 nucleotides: TGTGCCATCAGTGCCGGGCCCAATTATGGCTACACCTTC. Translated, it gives CAISAGPNYGYTF.